Below are 28 T cell receptor beta chains sequenced from a single sample in a study of T cell responses to AZD1222 COVID-19 vaccine. Produced via immunoSEQ multiplex PCR; TCRdb's table is partial and in-frame only. Here the sample spans some 90,000 clones, under 90% being singletons. The starting material was peripheral blood, obtained on day 0 of AZD1222 vaccination. All receptors come from an adult in good health.

V and J are TRBV12-3 or TRBV12-4 and TRBJ1-6; no firm D call. The CDR3 has 13 residues. With 5 bases removed from V and 6 bases from J, the gap between germline ends came to 8 bases. The CDR3 DNA sequence: TGTGCCAGCAGTCGGATGATTAATTCACCCCTCCACTTT. This encodes CASSRMINSPLHF.

V usage is TRBV19 and J usage is TRBJ2-1, with 9 bases aligning to TRBD2. The germline V gene encodes CDR1 LNHDA and CDR2 SQIVND (reference sequence). V shed 3 bases and J 8 bases; nucleotides not matched to a gene: 14. The CDR3 has 17 residues. CDR3 protein: CASSIPLASGIFDEQFF. In DNA, the CDR3 is TGTGCCAGTAGTATCCCTCTCGCTAGCGGGATTTTCGATGAGCAGTTCTTC.

This rearrangement joins TRBV30 to TRBJ1-1, with 7 bases matching TRBD1. After removal of 8 bases from V and 7 bases from J, the junction contained 10 bases not matched to a gene. The CDR3 is made up of 12 amino acids. Germline CDR1 reads GTSNPN; CDR2 reads SVGIG (reference sequence). The CDR3 region is CARSTGSVEAFF. CDR3 DNA sequence: TGTGCCCGATCGACAGGGTCAGTTGAAGCTTTCTTT. The whole variable domain, remainder taken from reference TRBV30 and TRBJ1-1, is SQTIHQWPATLVQPVGSPLSLECTVEGTSNPNLYWYRQAAGRGLQLLFYSVGIGQISSEVPQNLSASRPQDRQFILSSKKLLLSDSGFYLCARSTGSVEAFFGQGTRLTVV.

V gene TRBV18 combines with J gene TRBJ1-1; 7 bases agree with TRBD1. The ends lost 5 bases at V and 6 bases at J; junction bases unmatched: 6. Germline V gene sequence: CDR1 KGHSH, CDR2 LQKENI. The CDR3 has 13 residues. The CDR3 here is CASSLHRGAEAFF. DNA of the CDR3: TGTGCCAGCTCATTACACAGGGGAGCTGAAGCTTTCTTT.

The table lists this clone with a count of one. The chain joins TRBV7-9 to TRBJ2-1; 10 bases are shared with TRBD2. Germline assignment: CDR1 SEHNR and CDR2 FQNEAQ (reference sequence). V shed 4 bases, J shed 7 bases, and the junction held 1 base outside the gene matches. The CDR3 spans 13 residues. The CDR3 sequence is CASSYSGGNEQFF. DNA of the CDR3: TGTGCCAGCAGCTATAGCGGGGGGAATGAGCAGTTCTTC.

The V call is TRBV5-5, the J call TRBJ1-5, with D maybe TRBD1 (5 bases). CDR1 is SGHKS and CDR2 is YYEKEE in the germline V gene (reference sequence). With 4 bases removed from V and 9 bases from J, the gap between germline ends came to 17 bases. The CDR3 is 14 residues long. The CDR3 DNA sequence: TGTGCCAGCAGCGGGGCGACCTCCTCGAGGCCCCAGCATTTT. It is translated as CASSGATSSRPQHF.

The rearrangement uses TRBV12-3 or TRBV12-4 and TRBJ1-2; tentative D call: TRBD1 (6 bases). V was pared by 5 bases and J by 3 bases, with 10 bases between. The length of the CDR3 is 13 residues. The chain's CDR3 is CASSIDRYYGYTF. The CDR3 DNA follows: TGTGCCAGCAGTATTGACAGGTACTATGGCTACACCTTC.

The chain links TRBV9 to TRBJ2-7; the D gene is possibly TRBD1 (5 bases). V was trimmed by 0 bases and J by 1 base, leaving 11 bases between them. The CDR3 is 15 amino acids. Looked up from germline, CDR1 is SGDLS and CDR2 is YYNGEE. CDR3 DNA sequence: TGTGCCAGCAGCGTAGACAGCAGGGCTTCCTACGAGCAGTACTTC. The encoded protein is CASSVDSRASYEQYF.

The chain has TRBV6-5 and TRBJ1-1; D gene unclear. V was cut by 0 bases and J by 4 bases, with 15 bases left in between. This CDR3 has 16 residues. CDR1 and CDR2 from the germline V gene are MNHEY and SVGAGI. Here the CDR3 DNA reads TGTGCCAGCAGTTACTCGTCGTTAGAGGGTGGCACTGAAGCTTTCTTT. Translated: CASSYSSLEGGTEAFF.

As to this clone: The junction does not match germline at one end; this may be a read error. The chain couples TRBV14 to TRBJ2-1; D gene unclear. Germline CDR1 SGHDN, CDR2 FVKESK. This CDR3 comprises 13 residues. The CDR3 loop reads CASSPIQTSYLLF. CDR3 DNA sequence: TGTGCCAGCAGCCCAATACAGACCTCCTACTTGCTCTTC.

The J gene is TRBJ1-2, the V gene TRBV10-1, with 9 bases lining up with TRBD1. The V gene's germline CDR1 is WNHNN and CDR2 SYGVQD (reference sequence). J gave up 4 bases and V 7 bases, and 13 bases lay outside the gene matches. This CDR3 region has 16 residues. As DNA, the CDR3 is TGCGCCAGCAAAGAGCCCGGACAGGGGACTATCTATGGCTACACCTTC. It encodes CASKEPGQGTIYGYTF.

The rearrangement links TRBV5-5 to TRBJ1-5, with D uncertain. This CDR3 is built from 16 residues. V shed 4 bases and J shed 2 bases, with 16 bases lying between them. The germline gives CDR1 SGHKS, CDR2 YYEKEE (reference sequence). The CDR3 sequence: CASSLLRSSGNQPQHF. In DNA, the CDR3 is TGTGCCAGCAGCCTCTTGCGCAGTTCGGGCAATCAGCCCCAGCATTTT.

The rearrangement uses TRBV5-1 and TRBJ1-2, with D possibly being TRBD1 (5 bases). The germline gives CDR1 SGHRS, CDR2 YFSETQ. CDR3 length equals 14 residues. V gave up 4 bases and J gave up 0 bases, with 10 bases separating them. CDR3 sequence: CASSPDRANYGYTF. In DNA, the CDR3 is TGCGCCAGCAGCCCCGACAGAGCTAACTATGGCTACACCTTC.

V gene TRBV19 combines with J gene TRBJ1-5, with D unclear. Looked up from germline, CDR1 is LNHDA and CDR2 is SQIVND (reference sequence). CDR3 size: 17 residues. With 4 bases removed from V and 7 bases from J, the gap between germline ends came to 23 bases. In DNA, the CDR3 is TGTGCCAGTAGTAGGAACACGTGGACGGATTTGGGACAGCCCCAGCATTTT. Its protein product is CASSRNTWTDLGQPQHF.

The table lists this clone with a few counts. The chain has TRBV11-2 and TRBJ2-1, with TRBD2 identical over 10 bases. CDR1 SGHAT and CDR2 FQNNGV come from the germline V gene. J lost 3 bases, V lost 5 bases, and 7 bases had no gene match. This CDR3 comprises 16 residues. CDR3 residues: CASSPPGLANYNEQFF. The CDR3 DNA sequence: TGTGCCAGCAGCCCGCCGGGACTAGCGAACTACAATGAGCAGTTCTTC.

The V and J genes are TRBV27 and TRBJ2-1; the D gene is possibly TRBD1 (6 bases). Germline values: CDR1 MNHEY, CDR2 SMNVEV (reference sequence). The ends were cut back, 5 bases at V and 5 bases at J, with 16 bases in the middle. The CDR3 totals 15 residues. The CDR3 coding sequence is TGTGCCAGCAGTATACAGGGATCCGTTCACAATGAGCAGTTCTTC. It yields the protein CASSIQGSVHNEQFF.

The chain combines TRBV7-2 with TRBJ2-1, with TRBD2 matching over 11 bases. Trimming cost V 4 bases and J 0 bases; bases outside gene matches: 8. There are 18 residues in the CDR3. Germline V CDR1 and CDR2: SGHTA, FQGNSA. The CDR3 nucleotides are TGTGCCAGCAGCTCTAGCGGGGGGACGTTAATCTCCTACAATGAGCAGTTCTTC. It specifies CASSSSGGTLISYNEQFF. Based on the CDR3 plus reference TRBV7-2 and TRBJ2-1, the full variable domain is GAGVSQSPSNKVTEKGKDVELRCDPISGHTALYWYRQSLGQGLEFLIYFQGNSAPDKSGLPSDRFSAERTGGSVSTLTIQRTQQEDSAVYLCASSSSGGTLISYNEQFFGPGTRLTVL.

This clone was seen only once. The chain links TRBV2 to TRBJ1-4, with D possibly being TRBD1 (6 bases). V lost 4 bases and J lost 7, with 13 bases in between. The germline V gene has CDR1 SNHLY and CDR2 FYNNEI. The CDR3 loop spans 14 amino acids. The CDR3 reads CASSGQVEIEKLFF. The CDR3 nucleotides are TGTGCCAGCAGTGGACAGGTCGAAATTGAAAAACTGTTTTTT.

This chain connects TRBV11-1 to TRBJ2-7; D is uncertain. The V end lost 1 base, the J end lost 4 bases, and 14 bases lay between the germline ends. Germline V gene sequence: CDR1 SGHAT, CDR2 FQDESV (reference sequence). The CDR3 covers 15 residues. The CDR3 spells CASSLGIRASYEQYF. For the CDR3, the DNA is TGTGCCAGCAGCTTAGGTATTCGGGCTTCTTACGAGCAGTACTTC.

The rearrangement links TRBV10-1 to TRBJ2-7, with TRBD2 identical over 14 bases. Germline lookup yields CDR1 WNHNN and CDR2 SYGVQD (reference sequence). The CDR3 totals 20 residues. The V segment lost 3 bases and the J segment 2 bases; nucleotides outside the gene matches: 15. The CDR3 sequence is CASSEGTSGSPTRGPYEQYF. As DNA, the CDR3 is TGCGCCAGCAGTGAAGGGACTAGCGGGAGTCCTACGAGGGGCCCCTACGAGCAGTACTTC.

The chain recombines TRBV12-5 with TRBJ2-1, with D perhaps matching TRBD1 (5 bases). This CDR3 comprises 15 residues. Trimming shortened V by 6 bases and J by 3 bases, and 15 bases separated the two germline ends. CDR1 and CDR2 (germline): LGHNT, FRNRAP. The CDR3: CASGHTGSVYNEQFF. In DNA form, the CDR3 reads TGTGCTAGTGGGCATACAGGTTCGGTCTACAATGAGCAGTTCTTC.

J is TRBJ2-2 and V is TRBV30; D gene unclear. The CDR3 is made up of 14 amino acids. The germline gives CDR1 GTSNPN, CDR2 SVGIG (reference sequence). Trimming took off 1 base at V and 4 bases at J, with 10 bases between the two ends. This CDR3 is CAWSASRLTGELFF. The CDR3 bases are TGTGCCTGGAGTGCTTCCAGGCTCACCGGGGAGCTGTTTTTT.

V and J are TRBV5-4 and TRBJ2-1, with D maybe TRBD2 (6 bases). The germline V and J ends were trimmed by 4 bases and 2 bases, with 16 bases remaining between them. Germline CDR1 is SGHNT and CDR2 is YYREEE (reference sequence). This CDR3 is 16 amino acids long. The DNA of the CDR3 is TGTGCCAGCAGCCCAGTTGGGGGGAACACCTACAATGAGCAGTTCTTC. This encodes CASSPVGGNTYNEQFF. Using reference TRBV5-4 and TRBJ2-1 for the parts outside the CDR3, the full variable domain is ETGVTQSPTHLIKTRGQQVTLRCSSQSGHNTVSWYQQALGQGPQFIFQYYREEENGRGNFPPRFSGLQFPNYSSELNVNALELDDSALYLCASSPVGGNTYNEQFFGPGTRLTVL.

The chain carries TRBV14 and TRBJ2-6; possibly TRBD1 for D (6 bases). Trimming removed 3 bases from V and 4 bases from J, with 13 bases in between. Germline V gene data show CDR1 as SGHDN and CDR2 as FVKESK. The CDR3 totals 16 residues. CDR3 DNA: TGTGCCAGCAGCCAGTTCAGGGGTTCCGGGGCCAACGTCCTGACTTTC. Protein: CASSQFRGSGANVLTF.

The V gene is TRBV15, the J gene TRBJ2-1, with TRBD2 matching over 10 bases. This CDR3 region has 17 residues. Germline CDR1 and CDR2: LNHNV and YYDKDF (reference sequence). V trimming: 0 bases; J trimming: 10 bases; junction bases outside the gene matches: 12. The CDR3 DNA follows: TGTGCCACCAGCAGAGATAAAGGGGCCGGGACTAGCGCCGAGCAGTTCTTC. Protein sequence: CATSRDKGAGTSAEQFF.

The genes are TRBV18 and TRBJ2-7; D ambiguous. V lost 0 bases and J lost 4, with 10 bases in between. The CDR3 consists of 14 residues. Germline CDR1 reads KGHSH; CDR2 reads LQKENI. The CDR3 nucleotides are TGTGCCAGCTCACCACCGTCAGGCACGTACGAGCAGTACTTC. This encodes CASSPPSGTYEQYF.

The chain joins TRBV5-5 to TRBJ2-1; 8 bases are shared with TRBD1. After removal of 1 base from V and 2 bases from J, the junction contained 2 bases not matched to a gene. This CDR3 has 15 residues. Germline CDR1 SGHKS, CDR2 YYEKEE (reference sequence). In DNA form, the CDR3 reads TGTGCCAGCAGCTTGACAGGGGGTACCTACAATGAGCAGTTCTTC. This encodes CASSLTGGTYNEQFF.

V usage is TRBV5-6 and J usage is TRBJ1-1; 7 nucleotides align to TRBD1. This CDR3 has 16 amino acids. J gave up 3 bases and V 4 bases, and 12 bases lay outside the gene matches. The V gene's germline CDR1 is SGHDT and CDR2 YYEEEE. Written as DNA, the CDR3 is TGTGCCAGCAGCCAAATTGACAGGGAATATTACACTGAAGCTTTCTTT. Protein: CASSQIDREYYTEAFF.